Listed here is a single T cell receptor beta chain. Its antigen is still unknown. This CDR3 has 17 amino acids. The germline gives CDR1 LGHNA, CDR2 YSLEER. V shed 0 bases, J shed 5 bases, and the junction held 5 bases outside the gene matches. The sample is drawn from a study of beta chain features in type 1 diabetes. Points from the study as a whole: Significant though moderate, a shortening of TCRB CDR3s appeared in all four CD4+ subsets of Type 1 diabetes patients.

Expressed TCRB transcripts were sequenced because the isolated RNA had all been reverse transcribed beforehand. Clones were sequenced by immunoSEQ multiplex PCR, and TCRdb holds only the in-frame ones, with some missing. The sample contains a few hundred thousand clones, approximately 20% of which appear only once. The sample taken for sequencing was naive CD4+ T cells from blood. The chain links TRBV4-3 to TRBJ2-1; 12 nucleotides agree with TRBD2. This receptor was taken from a woman aged 40 to 49 with type 1 diabetes. DNA of the CDR3: TGCGCCAGCAGCCAAGATCAGGCTAGCGGGGGGGACAATGAGCAGTTCTTC. Translating it yields CASSQDQASGGDNEQFF.